This T cell receptor beta chain was captured in a study of blood T cell repertoires in COVID-19. As processed by the authors: Researchers report that nucleated cell counts were estimated from reference gene primer amplification. Sequenced by immunoSEQ multiplex PCR; TCRdb stores in-frame clones only, minus some. V and J calls and clone size are as listed in that table; D and trimming were resolved from the DNA. This table holds 3,200 or so clones, around 93% found once. The TCR sequence derives from a human donor in a cohort sampled during active COVID-19. Sequencing used peripheral blood.

Here the CDR3 reads CASSPLTGMNTEAFF. DNA of the CDR3: TGTGCCAGCAGCCCCCTGACAGGGATGAACACTGAAGCTTTCTTT. The chain couples TRBV7-8 to TRBJ1-1, with TRBD1 identical over 7 bases. This CDR3 has 15 residues. The V gene's germline CDR1 is SGHVS and CDR2 FQNEAQ. V lost 5 bases and J lost 0; bases outside the gene matches: 6.